This TCR beta chain emerged from a study of cytomegalovirus exposure and HLA in healthy donors. Study-level information: Early on, a data release was issued that held 80 million to 90 million unique TCRs from HLA-typed donors.

The PCR used 60 Vbeta and 13 Jbeta primers. Only in-frame clones appear in the TCRdb table, and some are missing; sequencing was by immunoSEQ multiplex PCR. The repertoire holds roughly 67,000 clones, with about three quarters as singletons. With V trimmed by 5 bases and J by 4 bases, 3 bases remained unmatched. Germline V lookup: CDR1 MNHEY, CDR2 SVGAGI. The CDR3 has 14 amino acids. At collection, donors were nominally healthy, but unrecorded immune exposures were probable. This chain connects TRBV6-5 to TRBJ1-1, with TRBD1 identical over 11 bases. Sequencing was carried out using PBMCs. The sequence came from a man aged 40-49 years in good health and CMV-seronegative. The CDR3 spells CASSTGTGGTEAFF. DNA of the CDR3: TGTGCCAGCAGTACCGGGACAGGGGGCACTGAAGCTTTCTTT.